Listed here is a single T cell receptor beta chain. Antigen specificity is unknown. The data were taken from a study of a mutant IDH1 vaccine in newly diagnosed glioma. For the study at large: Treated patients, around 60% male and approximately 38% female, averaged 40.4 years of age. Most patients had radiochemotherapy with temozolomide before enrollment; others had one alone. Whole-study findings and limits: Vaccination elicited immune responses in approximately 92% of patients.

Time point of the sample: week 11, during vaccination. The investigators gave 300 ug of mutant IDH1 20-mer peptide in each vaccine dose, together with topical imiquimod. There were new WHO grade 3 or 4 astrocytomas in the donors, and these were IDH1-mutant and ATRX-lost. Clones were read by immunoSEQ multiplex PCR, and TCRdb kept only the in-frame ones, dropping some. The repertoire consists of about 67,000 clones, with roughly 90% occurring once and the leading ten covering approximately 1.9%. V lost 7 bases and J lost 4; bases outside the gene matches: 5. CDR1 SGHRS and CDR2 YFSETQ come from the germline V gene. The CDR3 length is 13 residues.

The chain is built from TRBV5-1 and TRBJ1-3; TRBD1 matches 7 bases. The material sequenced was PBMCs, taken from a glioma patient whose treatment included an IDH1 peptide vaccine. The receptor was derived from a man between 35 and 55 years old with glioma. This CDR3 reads CASADRAGNTIYF. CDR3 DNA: TGCGCCAGCGCCGACAGGGCAGGAAACACCATATATTTT.